The 21 T cell receptor beta chains listed next were all sequenced from one sample in a study of T cells in Graves' hyperthyroidism and ophthalmopathy. From RNA transcripts, TCR beta CDR3 regions were amplified. TCR CDR3 underwent first-round RT-PCR with the HTBI primer set. TCRdb ran MiXCR on the multiplex PCR reads and lists one entry per CDR3 protein. The table has fewer than 900,000 distinct CDR3 sequences, around 20% seen once; the top ten hold 16%. Sequencing was performed on blood. These receptors all come from a woman aged 50 to 65 with Graves' hyperthyroidism that later progressed to Graves' ophthalmopathy.

This clonotype was detected many times. The chain uses TRBV27 and TRBJ1-5; D remains ambiguous. The V and J ends lost 2 bases and 2 bases respectively, with 10 bases between them. This CDR3 has 15 amino acids. CDR1 MNHEY and CDR2 SMNVEV come from the germline V gene (reference sequence). CDR3 protein: CASSLSWSGNQPQHF. CDR3 nucleotides: TGTGCCAGCAGTTTAAGCTGGAGCGGCAATCAGCCCCAGCATTTT.

This clonotype came up a few times. V gene TRBV4-1 combines with J gene TRBJ1-5; D unclear. The CDR3 is made up of 15 amino acids. V was pared by 0 bases and J by 6 bases, with 12 bases between. Germline-derived CDR1 and CDR2 are MGHRA and YSYEKL. CDR3 in amino acids: CASSQETGFGQPQHF. In nucleotides, the CDR3 is TGCGCCAGCAGCCAAGAAACCGGGTTCGGTCAGCCCCAGCATTTT.

This clonotype came up a few times. This chain joins TRBV27 and TRBJ2-5; tentatively, D is TRBD1 or TRBD2 (5 bases each). The ends were cut back, 9 bases at V and 7 bases at J, with 21 bases in the middle. The CDR3 length is 14 residues. Germline lookup yields CDR1 MNHEY and CDR2 SMNVEV (reference sequence). CDR3 region: CASSTAGTVGTQYF. The CDR3, as DNA: TGTGCCAGTTCAACTGCCGGGACCGTTGGGACCCAGTACTTC.

This clonotype was detected a few times. J is TRBJ1-1 and V is TRBV7-2, with unresolved D. V was trimmed by 1 base and J by 5 bases, leaving 17 bases between them. This CDR3 spans 16 amino acids. The V gene's germline CDR1 is SGHTA and CDR2 FQGNSA. The CDR3 region is CASSLVGLWGGTEAFF. For the CDR3, the DNA is TGTGCCAGCAGCTTAGTAGGATTGTGGGGTGGGACTGAAGCTTTCTTT.

The rearrangement links TRBV20-1 to TRBJ1-2; 7 nucleotides align to TRBD1. In germline, CDR1 is DFQATT, CDR2 SNEGSKA (reference sequence). This CDR3 region has 12 residues. CDR3 coding DNA: TGCATTTCGGACAGGCCCAACTATGGCTACACCTTC. This codes for CISDRPNYGYTF.

The chain recombines TRBV20-1 with TRBJ1-2; a possible D gene is TRBD1 (5 bases). Germline CDR1 and CDR2: DFQATT and SNEGSKA (reference sequence). The CDR3 covers 13 residues. Trimming removed 0 bases at V and 4 bases at J, with 9 bases between. This CDR3 is CSAREGQGYGYTF. The CDR3 DNA follows: TGCAGTGCTAGAGAGGGGCAGGGCTATGGCTACACCTTC.

This clonotype turned up a few times. The rearrangement links TRBV4-1 to TRBJ2-7; weak D call: TRBD2 (5 bases). The CDR3 runs to 15 residues. The V end lost 3 bases, the J end lost 4 bases, and 16 bases lay between the germline ends. CDR1 is MGHRA, CDR2 YSYEKL, per germline. Here the CDR3 reads CASSQEGRGRYEQYF. Here the CDR3 DNA reads TGCGCCAGCAGCCAGGAAGGACGGGGAAGGTACGAGCAGTACTTC.

The CDR3 sequence is CASTLFGLAGGRGTGELFF. CDR3 nucleotides: TGTGCCAGCACCTTATTCGGACTAGCGGGGGGGCGAGGCACCGGGGAGCTGTTTTTT. V gene TRBV6-1 combines with J gene TRBJ2-2; 15 positions match TRBD2. J was trimmed by 4 bases and V by 7 bases; bases with no gene match: 13. Germline lookup yields CDR1 MNHNS and CDR2 SASEGT. This CDR3 has 19 residues.

The chain recombines TRBV5-1 with TRBJ2-1; D ambiguous. Germline loops: CDR1 SGHRS, CDR2 YFSETQ. V was cut by 4 bases and J by 0 bases, with 14 bases left in between. This CDR3 has 16 amino acids. For the CDR3, the DNA is TGCGCCAGCAGCCCCCGGATCGCTAGCTCCTACAATGAGCAGTTCTTC. This gives the protein CASSPRIASSYNEQFF.

This clonotype appeared once. The gene calls are TRBV20-1 and TRBJ2-1; D is undetermined. The germline CDR1 and CDR2 sequences are DFQATT and SNEGSKA (reference sequence). The V gene lost 3 bases and the J gene lost 10 bases, with 13 bases spanning the gap. This CDR3 region has 12 residues. CDR3 sequence reads: CSASRVAGEQFF. The CDR3, as DNA: TGCAGTGCTAGTAGGGTAGCCGGCGAGCAGTTCTTC.

The rearrangement joins TRBV20-1 to TRBJ2-7, with 9 bases matching TRBD1. There are 13 residues in the CDR3. The V gene's germline CDR1 is DFQATT and CDR2 SNEGSKA (reference sequence). V shed 6 bases and J 4 bases; nucleotides not matched to a gene: 7. CDR3 bases: TGCAGTGCGTCCGGGACAGGGATGTACGAGCAGTACTTC. Protein: CSASGTGMYEQYF.

This clonotype has ten or more counts. This rearrangement joins TRBV11-3 to TRBJ2-2; 7 positions agree with TRBD1. In germline, CDR1 is SGHNT, CDR2 YENEEA. There are 16 residues in the CDR3. J gave up 2 bases and V 6 bases, and 9 bases lay outside the gene matches. The CDR3 loop is CASRETGRTNTGELFF. Written as DNA, the CDR3 is TGTGCCAGCAGGGAGACAGGGCGCACAAACACCGGGGAGCTGTTTTTT.

This clonotype was seen repeatedly, ten times or more. V and J are TRBV7-9 and TRBJ2-1; 8 nucleotides line up with TRBD2. Germline V gene lookup returns CDR1 SEHNR and CDR2 FQNEAQ (reference sequence). This CDR3 has 12 residues. With V trimmed by 5 bases and J by 12 bases, 6 bases remained unmatched. The chain's CDR3 is CASSQGLARQFF. CDR3 DNA sequence: TGTGCCAGCAGCCAAGGACTAGCAAGGCAGTTCTTC.

This clonotype showed up many times. The V call is TRBV2, the J call TRBJ2-5, with a tentative D call TRBD2 (5 bases). The CDR3 has 15 amino acids. Trimming took 6 bases from V and 4 from J, leaving 18 bases between them. Germline CDR1 reads SNHLY; CDR2 reads FYNNEI. This chain's CDR3 is CASSATTKAAETQYF. In DNA form, the CDR3 reads TGTGCCAGCAGCGCCACGACTAAAGCCGCAGAGACCCAGTACTTC. The variable domain in full, completed from reference TRBV2 and TRBJ2-5, reads EPEVTQTPSHQVTQMGQEVILRCVPISNHLYFYWYRQILGQKVEFLVSFYNNEISEKSEIFDDQFSVERPDGSNFTLKIRSTKLEDSAMYFCASSATTKAAETQYFGPGTRLLVL.

This clonotype was counted once. This chain uses TRBV24-1 with TRBJ1-2; D remains ambiguous. The CDR3 runs 13 residues. V gave up 2 bases and J gave up 8 bases, with 11 bases separating them. In germline, CDR1 is KGHDR, CDR2 SFDVKD. This CDR3 is CATSDSLYKGYTF. The CDR3 DNA follows: TGTGCCACCAGTGATTCTTTATATAAAGGCTACACCTTC.

This clonotype was seen a handful of times. The chain couples TRBV15 to TRBJ1-1; D not resolved. The CDR3 sequence is 14 residues long. Trimming pared 2 bases from V and 1 base from J, leaving 8 bases between. Germline assignment: CDR1 LNHNV and CDR2 YYDKDF (reference sequence). The CDR3 here is CATSRRSRNTEAFF. Here the CDR3 DNA reads TGTGCCACCAGCAGACGTTCACGGAACACTGAAGCTTTCTTT.

The J gene is TRBJ1-4, the V gene TRBV7-6; TRBD1 is a possible D gene (5 bases). The CDR3 has 14 residues. CDR1 is SGHVS, CDR2 FNYEAQ, per germline. V was cut by 2 bases and J by 8 bases, with 12 bases left in between. Here the CDR3 DNA reads TGTGCCAGCAGCTTACGGGGGTTCGGGGAAAAACTGTTTTTT. Protein product: CASSLRGFGEKLFF.

At least ten counts were recorded for this clonotype. The chain combines TRBV18 with TRBJ2-3, with a tentative D call TRBD1 (6 bases). The CDR3 runs 13 residues. CDR1 KGHSH and CDR2 LQKENI come from the germline V gene. Trimming removed 4 bases from V and 1 base from J, with 6 bases in between. The CDR3 is CASSRTGTDTQYF. In nucleotides, the CDR3 is TGTGCCAGCTCACGGACAGGCACAGATACGCAGTATTTT.

This clonotype was counted at least ten times. This chain connects TRBV20-1 to TRBJ2-7; no clear D gene. Trimming pared 2 bases from V and 0 bases from J, leaving 5 bases between. CDR3 size: 12 residues. Germline V gives CDR1 DFQATT, CDR2 SNEGSKA (reference sequence). In DNA, the CDR3 is TGCAGTGCTAGAACGGACTCCTACGAGCAGTACTTC. Its translation is CSARTDSYEQYF.

The table lists this clonotype with many counts. The chain employs TRBV3-1 and TRBJ1-3; D not certain. The CDR3 is 16 residues long. The germline V gene has CDR1 LGHDT and CDR2 YNNKEL (reference sequence). V was trimmed by 0 bases and J by 0 bases, leaving 9 bases between them. As DNA, the CDR3 is TGTGCCAGCAGCCAAGATCTCCGGAGCTCTGGAAACACCATATATTTT. Translated, it gives CASSQDLRSSGNTIYF.

The chain has TRBV24-1 and TRBJ1-2, with D unresolved. The V and J ends lost 1 base and 8 bases respectively, with 10 bases between them. CDR1 is KGHDR and CDR2 is SFDVKD in the germline V gene. The CDR3 contains 13 residues. This chain's CDR3 is CATSDFKGSGYTF. CDR3 sequence (DNA): TGTGCCACCAGTGATTTTAAGGGTAGCGGCTACACCTTC.